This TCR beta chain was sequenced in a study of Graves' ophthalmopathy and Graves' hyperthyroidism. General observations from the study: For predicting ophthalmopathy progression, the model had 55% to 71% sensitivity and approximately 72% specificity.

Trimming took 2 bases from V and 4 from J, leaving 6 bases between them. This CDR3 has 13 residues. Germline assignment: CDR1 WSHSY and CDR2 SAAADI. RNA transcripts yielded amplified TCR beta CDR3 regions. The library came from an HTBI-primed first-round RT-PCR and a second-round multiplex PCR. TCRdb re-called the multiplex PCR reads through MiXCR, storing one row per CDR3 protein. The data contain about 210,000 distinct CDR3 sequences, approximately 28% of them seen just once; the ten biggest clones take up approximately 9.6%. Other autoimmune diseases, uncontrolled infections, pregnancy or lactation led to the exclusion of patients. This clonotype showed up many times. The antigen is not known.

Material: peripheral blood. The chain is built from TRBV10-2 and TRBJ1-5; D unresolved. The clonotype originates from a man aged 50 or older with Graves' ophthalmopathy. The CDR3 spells CASSETKNQPQHF. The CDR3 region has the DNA TGCGCCAGCAGTGAGACAAAAAATCAGCCCCAGCATTTT.